The present entry profiles one T cell receptor (beta chain) with its context. This clone was seen a handful of times. Its specific antigen is unknown. It has no much larger one-base neighbor in the sample; base qualities were not kept. The data stem from a study of blood T cell repertoires in COVID-19 (TCRdb year 2020). Context from the whole study: The collaborator samples originated in the United States, Italy and Spain and spanned the acute and convalescent phases of COVID-19. Where available, HLA class I and class II types were taken from metadata supplied by the sample provider and were not determined by assay-based typing. The samples were drawn from the first 160 participants of the ongoing ImmuneRACE study and from over 950 subjects provided by 6 global collaborators. The dataset comprised deeply sampled blood TCRbeta repertoires from subjects exposed to, actively infected with, or recovered from COVID-19. A freely available public database, intended as a resource for researchers studying the immune response to SARS-CoV-2, is where the repertoires were released. The prospective study material was composed of cDNA or gDNA derived from T cells, B-cell-depleted T cells, or PBMCs. Sample metadata almost always included a de-identified subject ID, COVID-19 status, age in years and sex. The study at large found these results: How much clinical and demographic metadata was included differed by source and by participant, and the metadata was provided uncurated.

V is cut by 6 bases and J by 8 bases, and the space between the germline ends is 11 bases. There are 13 amino acids in the CDR3, from cysteine to phenylalanine inclusive. Only the CDR3 DNA stays, 39 bases, in frame from base 1. TCRbeta CDR3 regions were amplified from genomic DNA by means of the immunoSEQ Assay, a bias-controlled multiplex PCR. The study's processing was this. Nucleated cell counts per sample were estimated from amplification of reference gene primers within the assay. To quantify the absolute abundance of each unique TCRbeta CDR3 rearrangement, sequence reads were collapsed and filtered. For each sample, productive Simpson clonality was calculated by taking the square root of Simpson's diversity index across productive rearrangements. In its TCRdb copy, this immuneACCESS table keeps in-frame sequences only and misses some clones. Where compared with another copy, unresolved V genes explain less than half of these, and the others have no known cause. V and J calls plus clone size are reproduced from that table; the DNA served to infer D and trimming. This sample is represented by approximately 250,000 clones; 75% to 85% of them were singletons. Under 2.5% of the sample lies in the top ten.

A second Seattle source provided samples from volunteer blood donors who had recovered from COVID-19. The collaborating institutions used their own protocols to collect whole blood in K2EDTA tubes. For TCRbeta analysis, collaborator samples were shipped as frozen whole blood, as isolated PBMCs, or as DNA extracted from either sample type. The source is a man in his forties who had recovered from COVID-19. This chain is built from TRBV12-3 or TRBV12-4 and TRBJ1-6, and the D gene may be TRBD1, 6 bases matching. Sequencing was performed on peripheral blood. The bases are TGTGCCAGCAGACAGGGAGGGGATTCACCCCTCCACTTT. Its protein product is CASRQGGDSPLHF.